Listed below are T cell receptor beta chains from one sample, sequenced in a study of early T cells in non-severe SARS-CoV-2 infection. TCRdb re-derived calls from the 5' RACE reads in MiXCR, one entry per CDR3 protein. Altogether more than 65,000 distinct CDR3 sequences are present, 9.5% to 15% being singletons, with the ten largest covering around 1.1%. The sequencing input was whole blood. The receptors shown here come from an adult who was a healthcare worker with PCR-confirmed SARS-CoV-2 infection or an uninfected control (not recorded which). Both conserved end residues are part of each CDR3. D genes are given only for firm matches. The listing skips clone size in some rows; elsewhere it reads once, few, many or a size class.

V,size,D,J,DNA,CDR3
TRBV5-1,NA,NA,TRBJ2-7,TGCGCCAGCAGCTTGGGACCCTCACCAAGCTCCTACGAGCAGTACTTC,CASSLGPSPSSYEQYF
TRBV20-1,NA,NA,TRBJ2-3,TGCAGTGCTCCCTCCCCCCGGAGTGCAGATACGCAGTATTTT,CSAPSPRSADTQYF
TRBV12-3/TRBV12-4,few,TRBD2,TRBJ2-7,TGTGCCAGCAGTTTGTCCCTCGGGAGGGTTAACAACGAGCAGTACTTC,CASSLSLGRVNNEQYF
TRBV12-5,NA,NA,TRBJ2-3,TGTGCCAGTTTAAAGGGGGTGGTAGATACGCAGTATTTT,CASLKGVVDTQYF
TRBV20-1,many,NA,TRBJ1-1,TGCAGTGCTAGAGATCTGGGGGGCACTGAAGCTTTCTTT,CSARDLGGTEAFF
TRBV29-1,few,NA,TRBJ1-4,TGCAGCGTCCGGCATGCAACTAATGAAAAACTGTTTTTT,CSVRHATNEKLFF
TRBV5-5,NA,NA,TRBJ2-4,TGTGCCAGCAGCGATCGGGCTCTAGCCAAAAACATTCAGTACTTC,CASSDRALAKNIQYF
TRBV28,NA,NA,TRBJ1-4,TGTGCCCGACCAAATGAAAAACTGTTTTTT,CARPNEKLFF
TRBV6-2/TRBV6-3,many,NA,TRBJ1-5,TGTGCCAGCAACTTGGGGGTCGGTCAGCCCCAGCATTTT,CASNLGVGQPQHF
TRBV29-1,NA,TRBD1,TRBJ2-1,TGCAGCGTCTCCGGGACAGGGAGGGATGAGCAGTTCTTC,CSVSGTGRDEQFF
TRBV7-9,many,NA,TRBJ1-1,TGTGCCAGCAGCTTAAGCGTGAACACTGAAGCTTTCTTT,CASSLSVNTEAFF
TRBV7-8,many,NA,TRBJ1-2,TGTGCCAGCAGCTTAGATTCAGGGAACTATGGCTACACCTTC,CASSLDSGNYGYTF
TRBV16,many,TRBD1,TRBJ2-2,TGTGCCAGCAGCCAGCAACAGGGGTTGGCCGGGGAGCTGTTTTTT,CASSQQQGLAGELFF
TRBV5-4,NA,NA,TRBJ2-3,TGTGCCAGCAGCTCCAGGGAAGAGGCGGCAGATACGCAGTATTTT,CASSSREEAADTQYF
TRBV15,many,NA,TRBJ1-4,TGTGCCACCAGCCGAAGTTTTAATGAAAAACTGTTTTTT,CATSRSFNEKLFF
TRBV28,NA,NA,TRBJ2-2,TGTGCCAGCAGTTCCCCCGAAGGTACGAACACCGGGGAGCTGTTTTTT,CASSSPEGTNTGELFF
TRBV7-2,NA,NA,TRBJ2-1,TGTGCCAGCAGCTTAGTCGGGACATACAACACCTACAATGAGCAGTTCTTC,CASSLVGTYNTYNEQFF
TRBV4-3,NA,NA,TRBJ1-2,TGCGCCAGCAGCCAAGATGTCTCCGGACTCTATGGCTACACCTTC,CASSQDVSGLYGYTF
TRBV20-1,NA,NA,TRBJ1-6,TGCAGTGCTCCCCAGGAAGGGGGTAATTCACCCCTCCACTTT,CSAPQEGGNSPLHF
TRBV5-1,NA,NA,TRBJ2-7,TGCGCCAGCAGCTTGGACCTTCCCCTCGGCGAGCAGTACTTC,CASSLDLPLGEQYF
TRBV5-4,NA,NA,TRBJ1-6,TGTGCCAGCGGCTTGGACAGCTCCCTCCATAATTCACCCCTCCACTTT,CASGLDSSLHNSPLHF
TRBV19,NA,TRBD2,TRBJ2-1,TGTGCCAGTAGTATTATCGGGACTAGCGGGGGAGAGCAGTTCTTC,CASSIIGTSGGEQFF
TRBV30,NA,TRBD1,TRBJ1-1,TGTGCCTGGAGCGTTAGGGGGCTCAGCACTGAAGCTTTCTTT,CAWSVRGLSTEAFF
TRBV7-8,many,TRBD2,TRBJ2-1,TGTGCCAGCAGCTCACCTAGGACTAGCGGGAGTTTCGATGAGCAGTTCTTC,CASSSPRTSGSFDEQFF
TRBV28,NA,NA,TRBJ2-3,TGTGCCAGCAGTTTTGAGGGCTCCTCAGATACGCAGTATTTT,CASSFEGSSDTQYF
TRBV6-2/TRBV6-3,few,TRBD2,TRBJ2-7,TGTGCCAGCAGCTCAACAGGACTAGCGGGATACTACGAGCAGTACTTC,CASSSTGLAGYYEQYF
TRBV7-2,many,NA,TRBJ2-7,TGTGCCAGCAGCTTAGCGCCCAAAGGCGAGCAGTACTTC,CASSLAPKGEQYF
TRBV7-2,NA,NA,TRBJ1-1,TGTGCCAGCAGCCTAGGTGGACTGGCCACTGAAGCTTTCTTT,CASSLGGLATEAFF